This T cell receptor (beta chain) stems from a study of T-cell memory formation after mild COVID-19. About the research overall: The two donors had largely donor-specific TCR clusters.

This clonotype was detected once. As yet, its antigen is unknown. MiXCR, run by TCRdb on the 5' RACE reads, gives a single entry per CDR3 protein. The sample records approximately 500,000 distinct CDR3 sequences, approximately 25% being singletons. Study results and caveats: For contracting clones, CD4+ ones sat mainly in CM and EM, CD8+ in EMRA.

After removal of 4 bases from V and 6 bases from J, the junction contained 11 bases not matched to a gene. Germline assignment: CDR1 SGHTA and CDR2 FQGNSA. This CDR3 region has 15 residues. Specimen: PBMCs or a T cell subset sorted from them (not recorded which). The chain has TRBV7-2 and TRBJ1-2; 7 nucleotides match TRBD1. The clonotype was recovered from an adult woman who had mild COVID-19 (a few samples of this study predate the infection). Cell type and time point are not known. In DNA, the CDR3 is TGTGCCAGCAGCTACTACCGGACAGGAGATAATGGCTACACCTTC. Encoded protein: CASSYYRTGDNGYTF.